Included here is one T cell receptor beta chain sequence, with context. As yet, its antigen is unknown. The data stem from a study of T cells after posttransplantation cyclophosphamide. Sequencing used immunoSEQ multiplex PCR; TCRdb keeps in-frame clones, though not all of them. The sample lists 30,000 or so clones, approximately 90% occurring once. The length of the CDR3 is 14 residues. The V gene lost 4 bases and the J gene lost 2 bases, with 8 bases spanning the gap. Germline assignment: CDR1 ENHRY and CDR2 SYGVKD. Study conclusions and caveats: Skin or GI-infiltrating T cells shared few TRB sequences with blood. Donor-recipient repertoire similarity was low at 1-2 months, rising over year one.

J is TRBJ2-2 and V is TRBV10-3; no clear D gene. This clonotype was obtained from a woman aged 40 to 50 with a blood cancer, CMV-positive, and with a related stem cell donor. Sequencing input: PBMCs. CDR3 DNA: TGTGCCATCAGTGCGAACAAAAACACCGGGGAGCTGTTTTTT. Translation gives CAISANKNTGELFF.